The 15 T cell receptor beta chains reported below all come from one sample, sequenced in a study of OX40 agonist ivuxolimab in advanced cancers. Repertoires were generated with immunoSEQ multiplex PCR, while TCRdb's copy carries only in-frame clones and drops some. The sample has 59,000 or so clones; more than 75% are singletons. This specimen was CD4+ or CD8+ T cells sorted from blood, taken in a trial of the OX40 agonist ivuxolimab. All receptors derive from an adult with an advanced solid tumor such as melanoma, head and neck, liver or kidney cancer.

The chain carries TRBV27 and TRBJ2-7, with TRBD2 matching over 11 bases. The V gene end was trimmed by 5 bases and the J gene end by 6 bases; junction bases not matched to a gene: 6. In germline, CDR1 is MNHEY, CDR2 SMNVEV (reference sequence). This CDR3 has 14 residues. For the CDR3, the DNA is TGTGCCAGCAGTCCTACTAGCGGGGGTGGCGAGCAGTACTTC. Its protein product is CASSPTSGGGEQYF.

V gene TRBV18 combines with J gene TRBJ1-1; D is undetermined. CDR1 and CDR2 from the germline V gene are KGHSH and LQKENI. Trimming removed 3 bases at V and 1 base at J, with 12 bases between. This CDR3 has 15 residues. CDR3 DNA: TGTGCCAGCTCACCCCCCCAGTTGGGGAACACTGAAGCTTTCTTT. It encodes CASSPPQLGNTEAFF.

The chain joins TRBV5-5 to TRBJ2-7, with 13 bases that match TRBD2. Germline-derived CDR1 and CDR2 are SGHKS and YYEKEE (reference sequence). The V and J ends lost 4 bases and 7 bases, in that order; junction bases with no gene match: 8. The CDR3 length is 15 residues. The CDR3 sequence is CASSPGLAGAYEQYF. CDR3 nucleotide sequence: TGTGCCAGCAGCCCCGGACTAGCGGGAGCTTATGAGCAGTACTTC.

The V call is TRBV11-2, the J call TRBJ2-2; TRBD1 might be the D (5 bases). The CDR3 is 17 residues long. In germline, CDR1 is SGHAT, CDR2 FQNNGV. Deletions cut 5 bases from V and 0 bases from J, with 16 bases between. This CDR3 is CASSPNRSPSNTGELFF. CDR3 coding DNA: TGTGCCAGCAGCCCGAACAGGAGTCCTTCGAACACCGGGGAGCTGTTTTTT. The variable domain in full, completed from reference TRBV11-2 and TRBJ2-2, reads EAGVAQSPRYKIIEKRQSVAFWCNPISGHATLYWYQQILGQGPKLLIQFQNNGVVDDSQLPKDRFSAERLKGVDSTLKIQPAKLEDSAVYLCASSPNRSPSNTGELFFGEGSRLTVL.

Worth noting for this clone: The junction shows a germline mismatch at one end, possibly a read error. The genes are TRBV9 and TRBJ1-2; D gene uncertain. The CDR3 sequence is 11 residues long. Germline CDR1 and CDR2: SGDLS and YYNGEE. CDR3 bases: TGTGCCAGCAGCGTAGGGGCTCAGTTTTCCTTC. Translated, it gives CASSVGAQFSF.

The chain has TRBV18 and TRBJ2-7, with no clear D. Germline V lookup: CDR1 KGHSH, CDR2 LQKENI. V dropped 1 base and J dropped 6 bases, with 7 bases sitting between them. This CDR3 region has 12 residues. The CDR3 here is CASSPRGSEQYF. CDR3 bases: TGTGCCAGCTCACCACGTGGTAGCGAGCAGTACTTC.

This chain joins TRBV5-6 and TRBJ1-4; 7 positions agree with TRBD1. Germline V gene sequence: CDR1 SGHDT, CDR2 YYEEEE. The trim removed 3 bases at V and 7 bases at J, leaving 9 bases unmatched. The CDR3 has 15 amino acids. The CDR3 DNA is TGTGCCAGCAGCTCGGGACAGACTTTTATTGAAAAACTGTTTTTT. This codes for CASSSGQTFIEKLFF.

This clone appeared a single time. The gene calls are TRBV7-2 and TRBJ2-5; 7 bases line up with TRBD2. Per germline, CDR1 SGHTA and CDR2 FQGNSA. This CDR3 comprises 16 residues. V gave up 2 bases and J gave up 1 base; unmatched junction bases: 7. The chain's CDR3 is CASSLSSGASQETQYF. The CDR3 bases are TGTGCCAGCAGCTTAAGCAGCGGGGCTTCCCAAGAGACCCAGTACTTC.

The chain uses TRBV28 and TRBJ1-3; D not certain. Germline CDR1 MDHEN, CDR2 SYDVKM. V lost 3 bases to trimming and J lost 0 bases, with 6 bases between them. This CDR3 spans 14 amino acids. The DNA for the CDR3 is TGTGCCAGCAGTTTCGAGGACTCTGGAAACACCATATATTTT. It encodes CASSFEDSGNTIYF.

This clone was found a few times. The chain couples TRBV19 to TRBJ1-6; D is undetermined. This CDR3 is 15 amino acids long. Germline CDR1 reads LNHDA; CDR2 reads SQIVND (reference sequence). V lost 3 bases and J lost 7, with 13 bases in between. The chain's CDR3 is CASSMRTQRNSPLHF. The CDR3 DNA follows: TGTGCCAGTAGTATGCGGACCCAGCGGAATTCACCCCTCCACTTT.

The chain couples TRBV5-4 to TRBJ1-3, with D possibly matching TRBD1 (5 bases). Trimming left V 2 bases short and J 0 bases short, with 12 bases between. Germline V CDR1 and CDR2: SGHNT, YYREEE (reference sequence). The CDR3 runs 16 residues. The CDR3 nucleotides read TGTGCCAGCAGCTTTAGGCAGGGACGCTCTGGAAACACCATATATTTT. This sequence encodes CASSFRQGRSGNTIYF.

V gene TRBV5-5 combines with J gene TRBJ2-3; 10 bases are a match to TRBD1. Germline assignment: CDR1 SGHKS and CDR2 YYEKEE (reference sequence). Trimming at V came to 4 bases and at J to 4 bases, leaving 6 bases not matched to a gene. The CDR3 has 15 amino acids. CDR3 nucleotides: TGTGCCAGCAGCCGACAGGGGGCTAGGTCAGATACGCAGTATTTT. Its translation: CASSRQGARSDTQYF.

The V and J genes are TRBV9 and TRBJ2-3; D is unresolved. Trimming left V 1 base short and J 3 bases short, with 9 bases between. The CDR3 spans 14 residues. In germline, CDR1 is SGDLS, CDR2 YYNGEE. CDR3 sequence reads: CASSVSFRTDTQYF. The CDR3 DNA follows: TGTGCCAGCAGCGTATCCTTTAGGACAGATACGCAGTATTTT.

The V call is TRBV19, the J call TRBJ1-5, with a possible D match to TRBD1 (6 bases). The CDR3 consists of 17 residues. Deletions cut 3 bases from V and 3 bases from J, with 18 bases between. The germline V gene has CDR1 LNHDA and CDR2 SQIVND (reference sequence). The chain's CDR3 is CASSMGSDRLDNQPQHF. Written as DNA, the CDR3 is TGTGCCAGTAGTATGGGGTCCGACAGGCTCGACAATCAGCCCCAGCATTTT. Combining the CDR3 with reference TRBV19 and TRBJ1-5 gives the whole variable domain DGGITQSPKYLFRKEGQNVTLSCEQNLNHDAMYWYRQDPGQGLRLIYYSQIVNDFQKGDIAEGYSVSREKKESFPLTVTSAQKNPTAFYLCASSMGSDRLDNQPQHFGDGTRLSIL.

DNA of the CDR3: TGTGCCAGCAGCCACCCACTAGCGGGAGCAGATACGCAGTATTTT. This gives the protein CASSHPLAGADTQYF. This chain connects TRBV4-2 to TRBJ2-3; 11 nucleotides align to TRBD2. The germline gives CDR1 LGHNA, CDR2 YNFKEQ. The CDR3 extends over 15 amino acids. V dropped 3 bases and J dropped 4; count of bases not matched to a gene: 3.